The rows below give T cell receptor beta chains drawn from one sample of a study of neoadjuvant anti-PD-1 for oral cavity cancer. TCRdb's copy holds only in-frame clones and misses some; the assay was immunoSEQ multiplex PCR. The sample lists about 23,000 clones; less than 50% were seen once. Specimen: tumor tissue, collected after nivolumab (anti-PD-1) treatment. The receptors were sampled from a person aged 40 to 85 with oral cavity squamous cell carcinoma. The CDR3 runs from the conserved cysteine through the conserved F or W. D genes are given only for firm matches. The size of a clone is reported for some rows only, either as once, few or many, or as a class for expanded clones.

v_gene,d_gene,abundance,j_gene,CDR3aa,CDR3nt
TRBV27,-,few,TRBJ1-1,CASSHAAGTEAFF,TGTGCCAGCAGTCACGCAGCGGGTACTGAAGCTTTCTTT
TRBV28,TRBD1,-,TRBJ2-1,CASSWTGNKIGNEQFF,TGTGCCAGCAGTTGGACAGGGAATAAAATAGGGAATGAGCAGTTCTTC
TRBV11-2,TRBD2,-,TRBJ2-3,CASSLLAGDTDTQYF,TGTGCCAGCAGCTTGCTAGCGGGGGATACAGATACGCAGTATTTT
TRBV30,-,-,TRBJ1-2,CAWSESPADPRTF,TGTGCCTGGAGTGAATCTCCGGCCGACCCTAGGACCTTC
TRBV7-9,TRBD1,-,TRBJ2-7,CASRQGGRYEQYF,TGTGCCAGTCGACAGGGGGGGAGATACGAGCAGTACTTC
TRBV6-1,-,-,TRBJ2-7,CASSERADSYEQYF,TGTGCCAGCAGTGAACGGGCAGACTCCTACGAGCAGTACTTC
TRBV28,-,few,TRBJ1-4,CASSPQQGSNEKLFF,TGTGCCAGCAGTCCCCAACAAGGATCTAATGAAAAACTGTTTTTT
TRBV11-2,-,-,TRBJ2-2,CASSLGGLITGELFF,TGTGCCAGCAGCTTAGGGGGGCTAATCACCGGGGAGCTGTTTTTT
TRBV9,-,-,TRBJ2-3,CASSPRTDTQYF,TGTGCCAGCAGCCCCCGCACAGATACGCAGTATTTT
TRBV5-1,TRBD2,-,TRBJ2-2,CASSSTTSGGASVTGELFF,TGCGCCAGCAGCTCCACGACTAGCGGGGGGGCGTCTGTCACCGGGGAGCTGTTTTTT
TRBV4-2,TRBD2,-,TRBJ2-1,CASSQDWAGGPLSSYNEQFF,TGTGCCAGCAGCCAAGATTGGGCGGGGGGCCCCTTGAGCTCCTACAATGAGCAGTTCTTC
TRBV2,TRBD1,many,TRBJ1-4,CASSYSDREGEKLFF,TGTGCCAGCAGTTACTCGGACAGGGAGGGTGAAAAACTGTTTTTT
TRBV28,-,-,TRBJ1-5,CASSLFQGPSSNQPQHF,TGTGCCAGCAGTTTATTCCAGGGGCCGAGTAGCAATCAGCCCCAGCATTTT
TRBV7-8,-,-,TRBJ2-5,CASSQDRQETQYF,TGTGCCAGCAGCCAGGACAGACAAGAGACCCAGTACTTC
TRBV5-1,TRBD1,-,TRBJ2-2,CASSPGTGSGELFF,TGCGCCAGCAGCCCAGGGACAGGGTCTGGGGAGCTGTTTTTT
TRBV6-1,TRBD1,-,TRBJ2-5,CASSGQQETQYF,TGTGCCAGCTCGGGACAGCAAGAGACCCAGTACTTC
TRBV2,TRBD1,many,TRBJ2-3,CASTAQGTDTQYF,TGTGCCAGCACTGCACAGGGGACAGATACGCAGTATTTT
TRBV4-3,-,-,TRBJ2-2,CASSQVLDRGIGELFF,TGCGCCAGCAGCCAAGTCCTCGATAGGGGGATCGGGGAGCTGTTTTTT
TRBV18,TRBD1,few,TRBJ1-3,CASSPGQGGSGNTIYF,TGTGCCAGCTCACCAGGACAGGGTGGCTCTGGAAACACCATATATTTT
TRBV28,-,-,TRBJ2-2,CASIVGPNTGELFF,TGTGCCAGCATAGTTGGACCGAACACCGGGGAGCTGTTTTTT
TRBV6-1,TRBD1,few,TRBJ1-1,CASRDRARGTEAFF,TGTGCCAGCAGGGACAGGGCAAGAGGGACTGAAGCTTTCTTT
TRBV7-2,-,-,TRBJ1-2,CASSLTQSYGYTF,TGTGCCAGCAGCTTAACTCAGAGCTATGGCTACACCTTC
TRBV27,TRBD1,-,TRBJ1-6,CASAKDRGRGYNSPLHF,TGTGCCAGCGCAAAGGACAGGGGAAGAGGGTATAATTCACCCCTCCACTTT
TRBV5-6,-,-,TRBJ1-1,CASSLVQGLIRNTEAFF,TGTGCCAGCAGCTTGGTCCAGGGACTTATAAGGAACACTGAAGCTTTCTTT
TRBV28,-,-,TRBJ2-5,CASRGVAQETQYF,TGTGCCAGCAGGGGGGTGGCCCAAGAGACCCAGTACTTC
TRBV9,-,many,TRBJ2-6,CASSASGSSGANVLTF,TGTGCCAGCAGCGCCTCGGGGTCCTCTGGGGCCAACGTCCTGACTTTC
TRBV5-1,-,-,TRBJ2-5,CASSLGTEETQYF,TGCGCCAGCAGCTTGGGGACTGAAGAGACCCAGTACTTC
TRBV7-3,-,-,TRBJ2-2,CASSSQSDGTGELFF,TGTGCCAGCAGCTCCCAGTCGGATGGCACCGGGGAGCTGTTTTTT
TRBV11-2,-,many,TRBJ2-5,CASSLGHFETQYF,TGTGCCAGCAGCTTAGGACATTTTGAGACCCAGTACTTC
TRBV4-3,TRBD2,-,TRBJ2-1,CASSQELAGVVEQFF,TGCGCCAGCAGCCAAGAACTAGCGGGGGTGGTTGAGCAGTTCTTC
TRBV15,TRBD2,-,TRBJ2-3,CATSRDAGGADTQYF,TGTGCCACCAGCAGAGATGCGGGGGGCGCAGATACGCAGTATTTT
TRBV11-2,TRBD1,few,TRBJ2-1,CASSTGQGDYNEQFF,TGTGCCAGCAGCACGGGACAGGGGGATTACAATGAGCAGTTCTTC
TRBV5-1,TRBD1,-,TRBJ2-3,CASSLAGLPGGYTDTQYF,TGCGCCAGCAGCTTGGCCGGGTTGCCAGGGGGTTACACAGATACGCAGTATTTT
TRBV7-2,TRBD1,-,TRBJ2-7,CASSLGSITGVTYEQYF,TGTGCCAGCAGCTTAGGGTCCATAACAGGGGTGACCTACGAGCAGTACTTC
TRBV4-1,-,-,TRBJ2-3,CASSQLRPGALSISTDTQYF,TGCGCCAGCAGCCAGTTAAGACCAGGGGCCCTCTCTATTAGCACAGATACGCAGTATTTT
TRBV7-3,TRBD1,-,TRBJ2-3,CASSLTGQGAVTDTQYF,TGTGCCAGCAGCTTAACGGGACAGGGGGCGGTCACAGATACGCAGTATTTT
TRBV5-4,TRBD2,few,TRBJ2-7,CASSLEAASGGAGQYF,TGTGCCAGCAGCTTGGAGGCGGCTAGCGGGGGGGCCGGTCAGTACTTC
TRBV28,-,-,TRBJ2-1,CASSSDSVSYNEQFF,TGTGCCAGCAGTTCCGACTCCGTCTCCTACAATGAGCAGTTCTTC
TRBV15,-,-,TRBJ1-1,CATSNTGTEAFF,TGTGCCACCAGCAACACCGGCACTGAAGCTTTCTTT
TRBV7-2,-,-,TRBJ1-1,CASSLSGGITEAFF,TGTGCCAGCAGCTTATCGGGGGGTATAACTGAAGCTTTCTTT
TRBV7-9,-,-,TRBJ2-7,CASSLSKPLHEQYF,TGTGCCAGCAGCTTATCCAAACCCCTGCACGAGCAGTACTTC
TRBV11-2,-,-,TRBJ1-6,CASSLGGDRFSNSPLHF,TGTGCCAGCAGCTTAGGTGGCGACAGGTTTTCTAATTCACCCCTCCACTTT
TRBV19,-,-,TRBJ1-5,CASSYGAYSNQPQHF,TGTGCCAGTAGTTACGGGGCTTATAGCAATCAGCCCCAGCATTTT
TRBV30,-,-,TRBJ2-7,CAWSVRGSAYEQYF,TGTGCCTGGAGTGTACGGGGATCGGCCTACGAGCAGTACTTC
TRBV9,-,-,TRBJ2-2,CASTQTGTGELFF,TGTGCCAGCACCCAGACTGGTACCGGGGAGCTGTTTTTT
TRBV19,-,-,TRBJ2-7,CASSPMQAPYEQYF,TGTGCCAGTAGTCCCATGCAAGCACCCTACGAGCAGTACTTC
TRBV10-3,-,-,TRBJ2-5,CAISESTFYSQETQYF,TGTGCCATCAGTGAGTCGACATTCTACTCTCAAGAGACCCAGTACTTC
TRBV5-6,TRBD1,few,TRBJ2-1,CASSLRDSAYNEQFF,TGTGCCAGCAGCTTGCGGGACAGCGCCTACAATGAGCAGTTCTTC
TRBV10-2,TRBD1,-,TRBJ2-3,CANGQGFTDTQYF,TGCGCCAACGGACAGGGTTTCACAGATACGCAGTATTTT
TRBV19,TRBD1,-,TRBJ1-2,CASSIGGQTYGYTF,TGTGCCAGTAGTATAGGGGGACAGACCTATGGCTACACCTTC
TRBV6-5,TRBD1,few,TRBJ1-2,CASSRTGANYGYTF,TGTGCCAGCAGCCGGACAGGCGCTAACTATGGCTACACCTTC
TRBV5-4,TRBD2,-,TRBJ2-2,CASSSQQRGPNTGELFF,TGTGCCAGCAGCTCGCAACAGCGGGGCCCGAACACCGGGGAGCTGTTTTTT
TRBV5-5,-,-,TRBJ2-7,CASSLAIQWEQYF,TGTGCCAGCAGCTTGGCCATCCAGTGGGAGCAGTACTTC
TRBV6-5,TRBD1,few,TRBJ2-1,CAGTGAPNEQFF,TGTGCCGGGACAGGGGCCCCTAATGAGCAGTTCTTC
TRBV10-2,-,few,TRBJ1-3,CASSPAISGNTIYF,TGCGCCAGCAGTCCCGCTATCTCTGGAAACACCATATATTTT
TRBV7-3,TRBD2,-,TRBJ2-6,CASSPGLAGALGGANVLTF,TGTGCCAGCAGCCCCGGACTAGCGGGGGCCCTAGGAGGGGCCAACGTCCTGACTTTC
TRBV7-3,-,few,TRBJ2-2,CASSLRPGRMNTGELFF,TGTGCCAGCAGCTTAAGGCCAGGACGGATGAACACCGGGGAGCTGTTTTTT
TRBV7-3,TRBD1,many,TRBJ2-3,CASSPTTGSGTDTQYF,TGTGCCAGCAGCCCTACGACAGGGTCGGGCACAGATACGCAGTATTTT
TRBV5-4,-,few,TRBJ1-2,CASTPEEANYGYTF,TGTGCCAGCACCCCCGAGGAGGCAAACTATGGCTACACCTTC